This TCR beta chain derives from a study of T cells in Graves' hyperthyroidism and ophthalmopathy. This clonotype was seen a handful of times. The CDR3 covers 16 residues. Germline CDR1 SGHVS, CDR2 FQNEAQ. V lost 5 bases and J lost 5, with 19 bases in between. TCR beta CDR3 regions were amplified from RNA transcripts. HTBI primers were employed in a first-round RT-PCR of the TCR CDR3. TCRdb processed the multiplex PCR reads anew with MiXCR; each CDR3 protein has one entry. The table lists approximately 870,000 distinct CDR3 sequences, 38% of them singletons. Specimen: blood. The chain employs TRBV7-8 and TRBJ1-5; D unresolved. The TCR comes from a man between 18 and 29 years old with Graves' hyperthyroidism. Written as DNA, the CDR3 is TGTGCCAGCAGCCCGCGGGTCCCCGGTCAGGATCAGCCCCAGCATTTT. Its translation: CASSPRVPGQDQPQHF.